These T cell receptor beta chains were read from a single sample in a study of T cell repertoires in cytomegalovirus infection. TCRdb fed the reads into MiXCR, producing one record per CDR3 protein. The sample carries 560,000 or so distinct CDR3 sequences, about 17% recorded once. Specimen: CD8+ T cells from PBMCs. The source is a human donor in good health (CMV status not recorded). Some clones in this sample may be carry-over from other donors' samples. Each CDR3 is given with its conserved first and last residue. D genes are given only for firm matches. Size is stated for part of the rows, as once, few or many counts, or as a class when the clone is expanded.

>TRBV7-9|TRBD2|TRBJ2-1|many
TGTGCCAGCAGCCTCCTTAGCGGGAGCAGCAATGAGCAGTTCTTC
CASSLLSGSSNEQFF
>TRBV19|-|TRBJ1-2|few
TGTGCCAGTAGTAACCCCCTCCGGGACACCTATGGCTACACCTTC
CASSNPLRDTYGYTF
>TRBV4-2|-|TRBJ1-1|few
TGTGCCAGCACTCTGACAGGCGCGAACACTGAAGCTTTCTTT
CASTLTGANTEAFF
>TRBV4-1|-|TRBJ2-7|few
TGCGCCAGCAGCAAAGACCCCGCCAACCACGAGCAGTACTTC
CASSKDPANHEQYF
>TRBV27|-|TRBJ1-6|-
TGTGCCAGCAGTCCACGGGGACGGAAAAATTCACCCCTCCACTTT
CASSPRGRKNSPLHF
>TRBV6-1|TRBD2|TRBJ2-2|many
TGTGCCAGCAGTGAAAGACGGGGACTAGCGGGAACCGGGGAGCTGTTTTTT
CASSERRGLAGTGELFF
>TRBV12-3/TRBV12-4|TRBD1|TRBJ2-2|many
TGTGCCAGCAGTGTCCGGGACAGGGGGCTCGGCGGGGAGCTGTTTTTT
CASSVRDRGLGGELFF
>TRBV5-1|-|TRBJ1-1|few
TGCGCCAGCAGCTTGGATCGCGGTAGTGAAGCTTTCTTT
CASSLDRGSEAFF
>TRBV24-1|TRBD2|TRBJ2-1|-
TGTGCCACCAGTGATGTAGGGACTAGCGGCAATTACAATGAGCAGTTCTTC
CATSDVGTSGNYNEQFF
>TRBV11-2|-|TRBJ2-3|-
TGTGCCAGCAGCCACAAATTCACAGATACGCAGTATTTT
CASSHKFTDTQYF
>TRBV11-2|-|TRBJ2-7|many
TGTGCCAGCAGCTTATCCCGCACCTACGAGCAGTACTTC
CASSLSRTYEQYF
>TRBV7-7|-|TRBJ2-1|many
TGTGCCAGCAGCTTAGAGGGATCATTAGTTCATGAGCAGTTCTTC
CASSLEGSLVHEQFF
>TRBV7-9|TRBD1|TRBJ1-4|-
TGTGCCAGCAGCCGAGGGACAGCTAATGAAAAACTGTTTTTT
CASSRGTANEKLFF
>TRBV28|-|TRBJ1-1|-
TGTGCCAGCAGTTTCGGACAGTTTGCCCCTGGCGTGAACACTGAAGCTTTCTTT
CASSFGQFAPGVNTEAFF
>TRBV29-1|TRBD1|TRBJ2-3|few
TGCAGCGCAGCGACAGGGGGGTTCACAGATACGCAGTATTTT
CSAATGGFTDTQYF
>TRBV10-3|TRBD1|TRBJ1-1|many
TGTGCCATCAGGACTGACAGGGGGTACACTGAAGCTTTCTTT
CAIRTDRGYTEAFF
>TRBV25-1|-|TRBJ2-1|few
TGTGCCAGCAGTCCCCGAGAGTGGGGGACCCCCTACAATGAGCAGTTCTTC
CASSPREWGTPYNEQFF
>TRBV5-6|-|TRBJ1-2|-
TGTGCAAGCAGCTGGACTTCGTCCCAATATGGCTACACCTTC
CASSWTSSQYGYTF
>TRBV10-3|-|TRBJ2-2|-
TGTGCCATCAGTGAGTGGGACACCGGGGAGCTGTTTTTT
CAISEWDTGELFF
>TRBV7-8|-|TRBJ2-7|many
TGTGCCAGCAGCTCCCTCGGAGGGGACTCTTCCTACGAGCAGTACTTC
CASSSLGGDSSYEQYF
>TRBV11-2|TRBD1|TRBJ1-6|many
TGTGCCAGCACCGGGACAGGGTTTGATAATTCACCCCTCCACTTT
CASTGTGFDNSPLHF
>TRBV6-5|-|TRBJ1-2|many
TGTGCCAGCAGTTACGGTTCAGCAGCAGTTTCTGGCTACACCTTC
CASSYGSAAVSGYTF
>TRBV6-2/TRBV6-3|-|TRBJ2-3|few
TGTGCCAGCAGCCCCTCTATAGCGTTCTCTAGCACAGATACGCAGTATTTT
CASSPSIAFSSTDTQYF
>TRBV6-1|-|TRBJ1-5|many
TGTGCCAGCAGTGATGATCAGCCCCAGCATTTT
CASSDDQPQHF
>TRBV10-3|-|TRBJ1-1|many
TGTGCCATCAGTGAGTTCCCAGGCGGGGTATCAGGGGAGAACACTGAAGCTTTCTTT
CAISEFPGGVSGENTEAFF
>TRBV3-1|TRBD2|TRBJ2-3|-
TGTGCCAGCAGCCCGGAAGCGGGAGGGTCAGATACGCAGTATTTT
CASSPEAGGSDTQYF
>TRBV7-9|-|TRBJ1-3|few
TGTGCCAGCAGACTTGGACTCCAAGCGGGAAACACCATATATTTT
CASRLGLQAGNTIYF
>TRBV2|-|TRBJ1-1|many
TGTGCCAGCAGTGACAGGCCAGGCATCACTGAAGCTTTCTTT
CASSDRPGITEAFF
>TRBV19|TRBD1|TRBJ1-5|few
TGTGCCAGTAGTATAGATACAGGGGAAGGCAATCAGCCCCAGCATTTT
CASSIDTGEGNQPQHF
>TRBV7-6|-|TRBJ1-4|many
TGTGCCAGCGCCAGGGAAGGGTCAGGGATGAGTGAAAAACTGTTTTTT
CASAREGSGMSEKLFF
>TRBV5-6|TRBD2|TRBJ2-3|few
TGTGCCAGCAGCTGGGGACTAGAGGGGGACACAGATACGCAGTATTTT
CASSWGLEGDTDTQYF
>TRBV7-8|-|TRBJ1-5|many
TGTGCCAGCAGCTCCGAGGGTGGGGGCCGACAGCCCCAGCATTTT
CASSSEGGGRQPQHF
>TRBV28|-|TRBJ2-5|many
TGTGCCAGCATCCCGGACGGCCGCGAAGAGACCCAGTACTTC
CASIPDGREETQYF
>TRBV9|-|TRBJ2-1|few
TGTGCCAGCGGAGCGCCCCAGCGGGTCTCCTACAATGAGCAGTTCTTC
CASGAPQRVSYNEQFF
>TRBV7-3|TRBD1|TRBJ1-5|many
TGTGCCAGCAGCTCCACAGGGGGCGAGAATCAGCCCCAGCATTTT
CASSSTGGENQPQHF
>TRBV5-4|TRBD1|TRBJ1-1|many
TGTGCCAGCAGCAAGGACAGGGACACTGAAGCTTTCTTT
CASSKDRDTEAFF